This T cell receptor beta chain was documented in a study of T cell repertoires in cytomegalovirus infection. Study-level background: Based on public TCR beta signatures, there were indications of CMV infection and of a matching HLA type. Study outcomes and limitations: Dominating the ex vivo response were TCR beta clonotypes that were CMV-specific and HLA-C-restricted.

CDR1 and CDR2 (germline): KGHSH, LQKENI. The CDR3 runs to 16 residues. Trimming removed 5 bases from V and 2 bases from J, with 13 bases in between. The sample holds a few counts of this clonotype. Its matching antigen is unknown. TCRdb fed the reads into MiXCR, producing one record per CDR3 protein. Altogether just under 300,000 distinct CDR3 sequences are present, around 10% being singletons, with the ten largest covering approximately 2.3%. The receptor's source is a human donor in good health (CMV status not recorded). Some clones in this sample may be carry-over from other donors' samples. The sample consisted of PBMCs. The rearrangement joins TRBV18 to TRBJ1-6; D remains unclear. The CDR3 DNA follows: TGTGCCAGCTCATCATCGCAGGTGGCCTATAATTCACCCCTCCACTTT. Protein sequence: CASSSSQVAYNSPLHF.